This T cell receptor beta chain was identified during a study of T cells in Graves' hyperthyroidism and ophthalmopathy (dated by TCRdb to between 2017 and 2020). Study-level background: Peripheral blood was collected at initial diagnosis, before any treatment. A discovery cohort of around 100 patients, roughly 43 with Graves' ophthalmopathy and about 58 with stable Graves' hyperthyroidism, was used to find distinguishing TCR V-J signatures. An independent validation cohort of fewer than 20 hyperthyroidism patients and 17 patients who later progressed to ophthalmopathy tested prospective prediction of ophthalmopathy. For training and testing, the 100 or so patients in the discovery cohort were randomly divided in a 7:3 ratio. The study also compared thyroid tissue and blood T-cell repertoires from about six Graves' hyperthyroidism patients. After sampling, hyperthyroidism patients received methimazole starting at 30 mg daily, and ophthalmopathy patients received high-dose intravenous methylprednisolone. The paper describes TCR Vbeta CDR3 sequencing of 135 peripheral blood samples, made up of about 40 ophthalmopathy patients, 70 to 75 hyperthyroidism patients and around 17 progressor patients. Study-wide conclusions, independent of this receptor: Sample size was not statistically predetermined, and investigators were not blinded to group allocation. A model built on a 13 V-J signature distinguished ophthalmopathy from stable hyperthyroidism, reaching over 85% sensitivity and approximately 83% specificity in cross-validation and 80%/75% in testing. Most expanded thyroid clonotypes (frequency above 0.001) were also detected in blood, a finding suggesting that blood repertoires may reflect thyroid immune responses. In validation, progression to ophthalmopathy was predicted by the model with approximately 67% sensitivity and roughly 76% specificity, a median of approximately 7.1 months before onset.

TCR beta CDR3 regions were amplified from RNA transcripts. The TCR CDR3 was subjected to a first round of RT-PCR using the HTBI primer set and the Qiagen OneStep RT-PCR kit. The libraries were constructed in a second round of multiplex PCR and then size-selected and purified. Sequencing of the libraries was done on an Illumina HiSeq2000 using paired-end 100 bp reads. The paper's processing steps were these. SOAPnuke was used to process the raw data, with reads discarded if the reads contained adapters or uncalled bases, had a mean Phred below 15, or lacked an exact constant-primer or identifier match. COPE v1.2.5 was used to merge the high-quality paired reads, and each unique nucleotide sequence was defined as a clonotype. MiTCR v1.1 was used to align clonotypes to the IMGT TRBV, TRBD and TRBJ reference segments. The analysis included only V-J combinations with a frequency above 0.0001, which together covered 99% to 99.2% of the repertoires. The TCS score was defined as the ratio of F50 (clonal expansion) to E x V (chaos), calculated using BLOSUM62-based TCRdist between CDR3 peptides within each V-J. Welch's t-statistics and random forest reduced 500 to 650 V-J features to about 12, which were used in a naive Bayes classifier (R e1071). TCRdb ran its own pipeline on the public reads, namely fastp trimming at Q25 and MiXCR clone calling, and kept in-frame beta chains. Here each entry gathers all rows of one CDR3 protein and keeps the most common genes and DNA. The V and J calls were not made by the authors but by TCRdb's processing. The sample table records some 350,000 distinct CDR3 sequences; around a quarter of these occur just once. Less than 85% of the sample goes to the ten largest clones.

From the cysteine up to the phenylalanine, the CDR3 has a length of 15 residues. This entry keeps only the CDR3 DNA: 45 bases, framed from base 1. The germline V gene gives CDR1 as MDHEN and CDR2 as SYDVKM. Trimming takes 2 bases off V and 6 bases off J; junction bases not matched to a gene: 5. Stable Graves' hyperthyroidism was defined as the absence of progression to ophthalmopathy over 18 months of follow-up. Hyperthyroidism patients were newly diagnosed, with disease duration under 2 months, and aged 18 to 65 years. Patients with uncontrolled infections, other autoimmune diseases, pregnancy or lactation were excluded. Diagnoses relied on clinical symptoms, serum thyroxine and TRAb, thyroid ultrasound and orbital computed tomography. Ficoll-Paque density gradient centrifugation was used to isolate PBMCs from approximately 11 ml of fresh peripheral blood. Total RNA was extracted using Trizol reagent, and RNA quality was assessed on an Agilent 2100 Bioanalyzer.

This clonotype was seen only a few times. There is no known antigen for this receptor. Per-nucleotide qualities are absent, and no much larger clonotype sits a single base away. The TCR was taken from a man aged 45-65 years with Graves' hyperthyroidism. The chain employs TRBV28 and TRBJ2-3; 10 central nucleotides agree with TRBD1. Sequencing was carried out using blood. This receptor has the CDR3 CASSLGGQGFDTQYF. The DNA sequence is TGTGCCAGCAGTTTAGGGGGACAGGGGTTCGATACGCAGTATTTT.